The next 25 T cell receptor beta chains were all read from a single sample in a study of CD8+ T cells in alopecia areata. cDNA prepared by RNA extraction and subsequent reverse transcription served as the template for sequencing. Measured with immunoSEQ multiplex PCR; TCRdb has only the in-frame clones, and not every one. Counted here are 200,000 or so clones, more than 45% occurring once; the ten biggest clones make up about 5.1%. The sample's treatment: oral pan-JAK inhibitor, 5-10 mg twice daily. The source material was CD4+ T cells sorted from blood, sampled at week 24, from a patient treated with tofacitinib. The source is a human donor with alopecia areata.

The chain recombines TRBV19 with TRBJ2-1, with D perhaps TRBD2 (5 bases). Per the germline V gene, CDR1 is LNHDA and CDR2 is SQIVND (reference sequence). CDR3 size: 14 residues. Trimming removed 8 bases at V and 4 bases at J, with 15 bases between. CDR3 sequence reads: CASRRVASYNEQFF. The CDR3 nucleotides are TGTGCCAGTCGCCGAGTAGCGTCGTACAATGAGCAGTTCTTC.

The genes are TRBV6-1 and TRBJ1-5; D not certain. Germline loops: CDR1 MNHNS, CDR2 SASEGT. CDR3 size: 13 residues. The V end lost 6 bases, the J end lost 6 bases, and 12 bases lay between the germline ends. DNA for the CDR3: TGTGCCAGCAGGTTGACCCAAAGTCAGCCCCAGCATTTT. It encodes CASRLTQSQPQHF.

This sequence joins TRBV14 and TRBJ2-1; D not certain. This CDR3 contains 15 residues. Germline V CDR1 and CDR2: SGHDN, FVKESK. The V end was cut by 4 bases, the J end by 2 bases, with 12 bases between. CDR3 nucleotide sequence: TGTGCCAGCAGCCCTACTCCCTTAGCCTACAATGAGCAGTTCTTC. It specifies CASSPTPLAYNEQFF.

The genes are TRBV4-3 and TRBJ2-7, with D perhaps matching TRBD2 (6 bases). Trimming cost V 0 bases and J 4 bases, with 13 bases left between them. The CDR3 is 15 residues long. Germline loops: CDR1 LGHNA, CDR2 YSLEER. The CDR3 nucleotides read TGCGCCAGCAGCCAAGATCGGCAGGCGGGGTACGAGCAGTACTTC. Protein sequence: CASSQDRQAGYEQYF.

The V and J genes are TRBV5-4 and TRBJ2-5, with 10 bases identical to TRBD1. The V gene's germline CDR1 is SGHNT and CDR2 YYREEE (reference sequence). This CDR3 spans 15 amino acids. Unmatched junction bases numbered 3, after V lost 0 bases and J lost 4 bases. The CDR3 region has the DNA TGTGCCAGCAGCTTGGGAAGGGACAGGGGAGAGACCCAGTACTTC. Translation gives CASSLGRDRGETQYF.

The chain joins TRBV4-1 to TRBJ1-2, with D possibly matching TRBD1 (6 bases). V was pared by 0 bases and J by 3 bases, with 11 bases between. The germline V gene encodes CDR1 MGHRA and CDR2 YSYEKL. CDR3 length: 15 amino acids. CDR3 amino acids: CASSQDTGRDYGYTF. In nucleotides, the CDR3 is TGCGCCAGCAGCCAAGACACAGGGAGGGACTATGGCTACACCTTC.

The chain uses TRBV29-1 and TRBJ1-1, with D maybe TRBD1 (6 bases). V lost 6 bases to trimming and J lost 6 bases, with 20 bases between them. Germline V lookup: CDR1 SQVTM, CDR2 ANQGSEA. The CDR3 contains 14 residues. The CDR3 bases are TGCAGCGTAGAGGGACAAAGGATGGAGGCTGAAGCTTTCTTT. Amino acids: CSVEGQRMEAEAFF.

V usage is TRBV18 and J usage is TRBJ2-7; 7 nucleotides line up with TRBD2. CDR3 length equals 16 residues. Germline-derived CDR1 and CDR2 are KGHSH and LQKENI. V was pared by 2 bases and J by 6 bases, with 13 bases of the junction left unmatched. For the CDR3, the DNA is TGTGCCAGCTCACCAAGTACGGGAGGTAATTCGGCCGAGCAGTACTTC. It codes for CASSPSTGGNSAEQYF.

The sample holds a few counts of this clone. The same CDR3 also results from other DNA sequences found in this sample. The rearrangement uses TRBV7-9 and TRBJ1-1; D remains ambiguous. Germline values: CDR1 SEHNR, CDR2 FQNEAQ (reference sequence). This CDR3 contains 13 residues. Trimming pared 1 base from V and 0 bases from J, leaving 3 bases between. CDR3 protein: CASSLDMNTEAFF. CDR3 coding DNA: TGTGCCAGCAGCTTAGATATGAACACTGAAGCTTTCTTT.

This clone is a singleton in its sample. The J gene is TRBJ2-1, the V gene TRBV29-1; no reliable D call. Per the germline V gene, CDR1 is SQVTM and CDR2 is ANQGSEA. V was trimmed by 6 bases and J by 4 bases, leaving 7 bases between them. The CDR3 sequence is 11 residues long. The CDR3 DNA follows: TGCAGCGTGGCCCGTTACAATGAGCAGTTCTTC. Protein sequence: CSVARYNEQFF.

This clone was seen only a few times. The CDR3 loop is CAWAGQLNTEAFF. CDR3 nucleotide sequence: TGTGCCTGGGCGGGACAGCTGAACACTGAAGCTTTCTTT. The rearrangement links TRBV30 to TRBJ1-1, with 7 bases aligning to TRBD1. This CDR3 has 13 amino acids. Germline V gives CDR1 GTSNPN, CDR2 SVGIG (reference sequence). The ends lost 5 bases at V and 0 bases at J; junction bases unmatched: 3.

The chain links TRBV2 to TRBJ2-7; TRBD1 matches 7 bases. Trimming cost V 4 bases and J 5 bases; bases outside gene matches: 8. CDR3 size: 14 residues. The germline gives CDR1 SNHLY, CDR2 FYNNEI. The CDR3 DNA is TGTGCCAGCAGTGGGGGACAGCTTTCGGACGAGCAGTACTTC. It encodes CASSGGQLSDEQYF.

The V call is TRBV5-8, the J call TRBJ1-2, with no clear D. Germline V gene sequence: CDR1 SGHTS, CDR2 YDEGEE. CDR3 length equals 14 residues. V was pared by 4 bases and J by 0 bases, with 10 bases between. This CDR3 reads CASSPTPTNYGYTF. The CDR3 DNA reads TGTGCCAGCAGCCCAACTCCAACTAACTATGGCTACACCTTC.

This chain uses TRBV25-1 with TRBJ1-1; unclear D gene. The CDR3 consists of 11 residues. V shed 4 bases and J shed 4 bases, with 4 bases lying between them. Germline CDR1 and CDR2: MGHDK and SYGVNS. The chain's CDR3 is CASSGTTEAFF. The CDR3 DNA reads TGTGCCAGCAGTGGGACCACTGAAGCTTTCTTT.

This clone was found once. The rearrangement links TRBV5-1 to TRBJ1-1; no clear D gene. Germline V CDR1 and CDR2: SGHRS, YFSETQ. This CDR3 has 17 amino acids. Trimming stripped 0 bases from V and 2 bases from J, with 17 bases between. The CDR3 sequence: CASSLDLGAGRNTEAFF. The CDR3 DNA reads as TGCGCCAGCAGCTTGGATCTAGGAGCCGGGCGCAACACTGAAGCTTTCTTT.

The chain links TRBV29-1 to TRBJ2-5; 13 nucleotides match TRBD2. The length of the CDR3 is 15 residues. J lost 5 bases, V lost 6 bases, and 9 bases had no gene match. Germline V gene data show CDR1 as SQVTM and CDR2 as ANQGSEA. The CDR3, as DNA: TGCAGCGTCGGGACTAGCGGGGTGACAGCGGAGACCCAGTACTTC. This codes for CSVGTSGVTAETQYF. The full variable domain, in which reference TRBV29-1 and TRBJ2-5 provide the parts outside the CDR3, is SAVISQKPSRDICQRGTSLTIQCQVDSQVTMMFWYRQQPGQSLTLIATANQGSEATYESGFVIDKFPISRPNLTFSTLTVSNMSPEDSSIYLCSVGTSGVTAETQYFGPGTRLLVL.

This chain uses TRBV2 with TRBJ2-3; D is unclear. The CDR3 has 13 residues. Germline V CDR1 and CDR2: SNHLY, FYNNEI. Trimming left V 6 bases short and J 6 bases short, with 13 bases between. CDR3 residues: CASSAVTKDTQYF. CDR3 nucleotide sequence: TGTGCCAGCAGCGCTGTTACCAAGGATACGCAGTATTTT.

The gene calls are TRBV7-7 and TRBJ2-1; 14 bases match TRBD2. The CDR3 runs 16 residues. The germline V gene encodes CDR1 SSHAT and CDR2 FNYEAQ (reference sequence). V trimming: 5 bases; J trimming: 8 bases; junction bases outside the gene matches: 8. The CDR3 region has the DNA TGTGCCAGCAGCCCCGGGACTAGCGGGAGTATCGATGAGCAGTTCTTC. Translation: CASSPGTSGSIDEQFF.

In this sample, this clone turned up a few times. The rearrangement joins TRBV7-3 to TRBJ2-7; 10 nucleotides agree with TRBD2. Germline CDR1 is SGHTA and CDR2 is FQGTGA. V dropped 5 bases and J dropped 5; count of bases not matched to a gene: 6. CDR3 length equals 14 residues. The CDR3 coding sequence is TGTGCCAGCAGCCGTAGCGGGGGGCGCGACGAGCAGTACTTC. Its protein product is CASSRSGGRDEQYF.

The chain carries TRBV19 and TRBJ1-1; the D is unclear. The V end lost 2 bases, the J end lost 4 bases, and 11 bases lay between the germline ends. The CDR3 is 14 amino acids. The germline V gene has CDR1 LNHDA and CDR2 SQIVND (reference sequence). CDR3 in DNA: TGTGCCAGTAGTATACCTGGGGTGGGCACTGAAGCTTTCTTT. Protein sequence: CASSIPGVGTEAFF.

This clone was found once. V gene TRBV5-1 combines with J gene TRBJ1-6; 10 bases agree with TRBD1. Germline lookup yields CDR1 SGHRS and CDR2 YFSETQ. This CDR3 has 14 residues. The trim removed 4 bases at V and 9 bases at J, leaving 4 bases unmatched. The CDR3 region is CASSPGQGFSPLHF. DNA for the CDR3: TGCGCCAGCAGCCCGGGACAGGGGTTTTCACCCCTCCACTTT.

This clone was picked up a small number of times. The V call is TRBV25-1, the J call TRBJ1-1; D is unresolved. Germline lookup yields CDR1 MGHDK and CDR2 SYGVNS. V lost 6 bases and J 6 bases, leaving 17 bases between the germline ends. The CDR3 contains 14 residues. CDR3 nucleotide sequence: TGTGCCAGCAGCCCCGGACTCCCTGGGGCTGAAGCTTTCTTT. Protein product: CASSPGLPGAEAFF.

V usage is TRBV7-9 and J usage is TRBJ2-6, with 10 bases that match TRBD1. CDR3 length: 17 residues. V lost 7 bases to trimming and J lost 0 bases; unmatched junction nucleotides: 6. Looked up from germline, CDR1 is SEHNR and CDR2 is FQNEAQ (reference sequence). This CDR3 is CASTLGQGSSGANVLTF. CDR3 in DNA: TGTGCCAGCACCTTGGGACAGGGGTCCTCTGGGGCCAACGTCCTGACTTTC.

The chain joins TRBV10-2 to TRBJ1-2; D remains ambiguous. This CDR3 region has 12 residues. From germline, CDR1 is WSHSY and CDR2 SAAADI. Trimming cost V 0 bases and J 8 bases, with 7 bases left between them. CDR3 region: CASSESLGGYTF. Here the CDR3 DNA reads TGCGCCAGCAGTGAGTCGCTTGGGGGCTACACCTTC.

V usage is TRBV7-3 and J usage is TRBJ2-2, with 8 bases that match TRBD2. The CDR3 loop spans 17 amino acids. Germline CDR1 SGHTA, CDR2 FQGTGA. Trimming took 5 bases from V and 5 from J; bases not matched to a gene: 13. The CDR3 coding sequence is TGTGCCAGCAGCCAACCCACGGGGGGGCTATGGACCGGGGAGCTGTTTTTT. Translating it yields CASSQPTGGLWTGELFF.